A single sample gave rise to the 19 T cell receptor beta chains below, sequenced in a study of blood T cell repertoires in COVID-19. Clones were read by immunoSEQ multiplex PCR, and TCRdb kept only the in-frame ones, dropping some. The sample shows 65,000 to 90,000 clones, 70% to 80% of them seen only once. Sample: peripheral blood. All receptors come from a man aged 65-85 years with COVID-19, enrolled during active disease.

The CDR3 nucleotides read TGTGCCAGCAGCTTAGAGTCGGTGGGCAGGGGGCCGGTAGAGCAGTACTTC. The encoded protein is CASSLESVGRGPVEQYF. V gene TRBV7-3 combines with J gene TRBJ2-7; 8 bases align to TRBD1. The CDR3 loop spans 17 amino acids. The germline V gene has CDR1 SGHTA and CDR2 FQGTGA. Unmatched junction bases numbered 16, after V lost 2 bases and J lost 7 bases.

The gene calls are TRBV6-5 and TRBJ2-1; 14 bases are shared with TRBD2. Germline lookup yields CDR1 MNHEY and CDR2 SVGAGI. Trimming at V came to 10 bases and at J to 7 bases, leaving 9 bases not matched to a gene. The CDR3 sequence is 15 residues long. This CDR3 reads CAIVYGTSGRNEQFF. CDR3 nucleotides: TGTGCCATCGTTTACGGGACTAGCGGGAGAAATGAGCAGTTCTTC.

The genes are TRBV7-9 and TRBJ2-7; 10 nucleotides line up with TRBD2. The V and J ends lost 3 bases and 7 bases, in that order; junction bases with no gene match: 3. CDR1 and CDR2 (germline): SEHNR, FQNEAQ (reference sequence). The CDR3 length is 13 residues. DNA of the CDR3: TGTGCCAGCAGCTTTACTAGCGGGACTGAGCAGTACTTC. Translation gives CASSFTSGTEQYF.

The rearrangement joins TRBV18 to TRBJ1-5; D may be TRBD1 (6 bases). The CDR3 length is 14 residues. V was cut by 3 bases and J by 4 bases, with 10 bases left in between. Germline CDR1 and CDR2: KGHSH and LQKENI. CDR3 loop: CASSPTQGNQPQHF. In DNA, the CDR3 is TGTGCCAGCTCACCTACCCAGGGGAATCAGCCCCAGCATTTT. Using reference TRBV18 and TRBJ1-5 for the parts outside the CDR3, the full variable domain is NAGVMQNPRHLVRRRGQEARLRCSPMKGHSHVYWYRQLPEEGLKFMVYLQKENIIDESGMPKERFSAEFPKEGPSILRIQQVVRGDSAAYFCASSPTQGNQPQHFGDGTRLSIL.

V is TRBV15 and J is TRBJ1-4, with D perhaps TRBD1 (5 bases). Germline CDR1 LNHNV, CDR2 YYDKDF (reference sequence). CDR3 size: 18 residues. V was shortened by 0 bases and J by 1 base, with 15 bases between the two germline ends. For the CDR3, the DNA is TGTGCCACCAGCAGAGATATGACGGGGGGGAGAACTAATGAAAAACTGTTTTTT. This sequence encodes CATSRDMTGGRTNEKLFF. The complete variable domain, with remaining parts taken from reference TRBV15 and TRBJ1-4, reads DAMVIQNPRYQVTQFGKPVTLSCSQTLNHNVMYWYQQKSSQAPKLLFHYYDKDFNNEADTPDNFQSRRPNTSFCFLDIRSPGLGDTAMYLCATSRDMTGGRTNEKLFFGSGTQLSVL.

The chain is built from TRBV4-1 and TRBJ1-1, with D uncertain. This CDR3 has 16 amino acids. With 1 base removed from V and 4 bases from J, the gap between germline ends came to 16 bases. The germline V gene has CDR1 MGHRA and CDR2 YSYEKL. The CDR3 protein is CASSQGPEGYGTEAFF. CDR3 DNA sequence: TGCGCCAGCAGCCAAGGTCCGGAGGGATATGGCACTGAAGCTTTCTTT.

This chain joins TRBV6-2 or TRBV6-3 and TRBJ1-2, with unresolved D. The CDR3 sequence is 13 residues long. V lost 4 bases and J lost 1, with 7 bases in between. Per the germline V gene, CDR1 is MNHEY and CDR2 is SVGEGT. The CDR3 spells CASSFVSNYGYTF. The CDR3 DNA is TGTGCCAGCAGTTTCGTGAGTAACTATGGCTACACCTTC.

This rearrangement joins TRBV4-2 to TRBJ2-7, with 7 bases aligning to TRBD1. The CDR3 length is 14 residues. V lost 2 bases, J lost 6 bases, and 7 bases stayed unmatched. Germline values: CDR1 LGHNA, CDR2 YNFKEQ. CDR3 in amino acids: CASSQSTGSGEQYF. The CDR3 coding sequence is TGTGCCAGCAGCCAATCGACAGGGTCTGGCGAGCAGTACTTC.

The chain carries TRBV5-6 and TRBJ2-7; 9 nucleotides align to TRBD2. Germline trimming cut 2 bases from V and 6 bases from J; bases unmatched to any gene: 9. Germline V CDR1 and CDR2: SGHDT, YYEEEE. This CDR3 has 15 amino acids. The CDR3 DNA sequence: TGTGCCAGCAGCTTTCAGGGGACTAGCTTTGGCGAGCAGTACTTC. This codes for CASSFQGTSFGEQYF.

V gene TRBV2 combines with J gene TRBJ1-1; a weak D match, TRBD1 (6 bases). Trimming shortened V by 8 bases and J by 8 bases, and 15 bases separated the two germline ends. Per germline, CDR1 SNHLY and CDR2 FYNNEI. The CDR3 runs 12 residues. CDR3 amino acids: CASGTTGKEAFF. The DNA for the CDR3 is TGTGCCAGCGGAACAACAGGGAAGGAAGCTTTCTTT.

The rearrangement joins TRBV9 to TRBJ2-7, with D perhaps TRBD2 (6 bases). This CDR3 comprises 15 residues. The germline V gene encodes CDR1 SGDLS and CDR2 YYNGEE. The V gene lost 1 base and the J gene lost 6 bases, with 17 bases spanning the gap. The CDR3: CASSVSLGGPSEQYF. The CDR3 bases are TGTGCCAGCAGCGTATCACTCGGAGGGCCCAGCGAGCAGTACTTC. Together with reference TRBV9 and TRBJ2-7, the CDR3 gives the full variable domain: DSGVTQTPKHLITATGQRVTLRCSPRSGDLSVYWYQQSLDQGLQFLIQYYNGEERAKGNILERFSAQQFPDLHSELNLSSLELGDSALYFCASSVSLGGPSEQYFGPGTRLTVT.

The CDR3, as DNA: TGCAGCGTGTTCAGGGGTTACGAGCAGTACTTC. As protein: CSVFRGYEQYF. The chain couples TRBV29-1 to TRBJ2-7; a weak D match, TRBD1 (6 bases). The CDR3 is 11 amino acids. From germline, CDR1 is SQVTM and CDR2 ANQGSEA. V was shortened by 6 bases and J by 4 bases, with 10 bases between the two germline ends.

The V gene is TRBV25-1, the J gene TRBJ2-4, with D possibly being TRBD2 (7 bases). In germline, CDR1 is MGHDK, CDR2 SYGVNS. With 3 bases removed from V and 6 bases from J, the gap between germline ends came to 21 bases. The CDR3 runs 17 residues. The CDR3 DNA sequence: TGTGCCAGCAGTGACTCCTCCCGCGGGGGCCTGGGAAACATTCAGTACTTC. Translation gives CASSDSSRGGLGNIQYF.

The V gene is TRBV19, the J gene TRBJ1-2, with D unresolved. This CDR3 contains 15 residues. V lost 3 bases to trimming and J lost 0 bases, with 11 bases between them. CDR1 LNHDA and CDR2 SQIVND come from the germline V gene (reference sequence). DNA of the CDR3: TGTGCCAGTAGTATCCGCCAGGCTACTAACTATGGCTACACCTTC. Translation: CASSIRQATNYGYTF.

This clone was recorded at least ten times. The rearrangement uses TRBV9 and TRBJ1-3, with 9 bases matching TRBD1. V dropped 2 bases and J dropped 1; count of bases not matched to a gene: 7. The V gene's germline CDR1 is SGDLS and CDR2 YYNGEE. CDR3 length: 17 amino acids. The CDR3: CASSVGRDRVSGNTIYF. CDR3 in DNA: TGTGCCAGCAGCGTGGGTCGGGACAGGGTTTCTGGAAACACCATATATTTT.

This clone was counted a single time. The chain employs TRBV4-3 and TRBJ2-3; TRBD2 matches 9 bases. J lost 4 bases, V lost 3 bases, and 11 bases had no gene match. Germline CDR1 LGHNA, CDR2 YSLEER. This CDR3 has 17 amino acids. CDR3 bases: TGCGCCAGCAGCCAGGCCCTAGCGGGAAGTACGTCAGATACGCAGTATTTT. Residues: CASSQALAGSTSDTQYF.

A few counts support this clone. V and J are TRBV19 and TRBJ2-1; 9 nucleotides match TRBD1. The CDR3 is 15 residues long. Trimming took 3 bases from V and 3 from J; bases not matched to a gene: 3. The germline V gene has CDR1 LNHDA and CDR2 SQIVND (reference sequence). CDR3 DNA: TGTGCCAGTAGTATTGGGACAGGGAGCTACAATGAGCAGTTCTTC. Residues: CASSIGTGSYNEQFF.

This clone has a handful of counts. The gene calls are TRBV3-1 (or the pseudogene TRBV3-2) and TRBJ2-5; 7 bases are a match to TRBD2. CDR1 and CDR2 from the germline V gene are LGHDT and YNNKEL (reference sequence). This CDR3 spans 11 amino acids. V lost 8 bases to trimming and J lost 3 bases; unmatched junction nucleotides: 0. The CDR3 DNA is TGTGCCAGCCGGGGGGAAGAGACCCAGTACTTC. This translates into CASRGEETQYF.

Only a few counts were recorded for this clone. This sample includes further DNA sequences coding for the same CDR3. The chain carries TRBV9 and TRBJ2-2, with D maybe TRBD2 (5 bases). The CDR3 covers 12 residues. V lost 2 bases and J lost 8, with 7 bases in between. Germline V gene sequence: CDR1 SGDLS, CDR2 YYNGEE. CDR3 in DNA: TGTGCCAGCAGCGTTGGAGGTGGGGAGCTGTTTTTT. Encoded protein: CASSVGGGELFF. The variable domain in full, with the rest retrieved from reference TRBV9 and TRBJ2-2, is DSGVTQTPKHLITATGQRVTLRCSPRSGDLSVYWYQQSLDQGLQFLIQYYNGEERAKGNILERFSAQQFPDLHSELNLSSLELGDSALYFCASSVGGGELFFGEGSRLTVL.